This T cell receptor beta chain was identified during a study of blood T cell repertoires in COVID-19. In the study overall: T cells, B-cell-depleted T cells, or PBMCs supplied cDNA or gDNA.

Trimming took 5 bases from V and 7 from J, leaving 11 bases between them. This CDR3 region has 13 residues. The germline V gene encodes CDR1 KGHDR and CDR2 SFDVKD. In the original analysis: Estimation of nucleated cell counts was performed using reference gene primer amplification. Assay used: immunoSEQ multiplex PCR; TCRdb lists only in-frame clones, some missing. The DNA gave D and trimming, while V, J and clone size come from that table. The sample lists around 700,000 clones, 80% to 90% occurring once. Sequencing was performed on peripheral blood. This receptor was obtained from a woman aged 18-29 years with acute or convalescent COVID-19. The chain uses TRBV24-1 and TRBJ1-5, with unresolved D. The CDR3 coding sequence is TGTGCCACCAGTGCTTCGGGGAGCCAGCCCCAGCATTTT. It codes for CATSASGSQPQHF.